The 25 T cell receptor beta chains below all came from one sample that was sequenced in a study of monozygotic twins with inflammatory bowel disease. TCRdb re-analyzed the 5' RACE reads; it lists each CDR3 protein once, without DNA. The table lists 400,000 or so distinct CDR3 sequences. Material for sequencing was blood. Receptor source: a human donor with ulcerative colitis or Crohn's disease, or a healthy co-twin of an affected twin (not recorded which).

This rearrangement joins TRBV4-1 to TRBJ2-7; TCRdb gives TRBD1 as the D gene, but with no DNA this cannot be confirmed. Germline V gene data show CDR1 as MGHRA and CDR2 as YSYEKL. This CDR3 is built from 17 residues. The CDR3 loop reads CASSQKPGTDLSYEQYF.

The chain uses TRBV5-1 and TRBJ2-7; TCRdb's assignment of TRBD1 cannot be checked, as there is no DNA. Per germline, CDR1 SGHRS and CDR2 YFSETQ. The CDR3 has 15 amino acids. CDR3 protein: CASSLAGELSYEQYF. Combining the CDR3 with reference TRBV5-1 and TRBJ2-7 gives the whole variable domain KAGVTQTPRYLIKTRGQQVTLSCSPISGHRSVSWYQQTPGQGLQFLFEYFSETQRNKGNFPGRFSGRQFSNSRSEMNVSTLELGDSALYLCASSLAGELSYEQYFGPGTRLTVT.

The rearrangement uses TRBV7-2 and TRBJ1-1. This CDR3 spans 14 amino acids. Germline V gene data show CDR1 as SGHTA and CDR2 as FQGNSA. CDR3: CASSRSGPNTEAFF. Full variable domain (rest looked up from reference TRBV7-2 and TRBJ1-1): GAGVSQSPSNKVTEKGKDVELRCDPISGHTALYWYRQSLGQGLEFLIYFQGNSAPDKSGLPSDRFSAERTGGSVSTLTIQRTQQEDSAVYLCASSRSGPNTEAFFGQGTRLTVV.

CDR3 sequence reads: CASSLGGLANEKLFF. The V call is TRBV12-3 or TRBV12-4, the J call TRBJ1-4; the TCRdb call, TRBD1, lacks DNA for checking. This CDR3 is built from 15 residues.

The chain employs TRBV20-1 and TRBJ1-2. The CDR3 covers 13 residues. Germline V gene sequence: CDR1 DFQATT, CDR2 SNEGSKA (reference sequence). This CDR3 is CSATGRNDYGYTF.

The chain is built from TRBV29-1 and TRBJ1-1. There are 11 residues in the CDR3. The germline gives CDR1 SQVTM, CDR2 ANQGSEA. CDR3 loop: CSSRGGLGAFF.

The chain employs TRBV18 and TRBJ2-7; TCRdb outputs TRBD2, but without DNA this stays unchecked. Germline V CDR1 and CDR2: KGHSH, LQKENI. CDR3 length: 13 residues. The CDR3 here is CASSQGLAEEQYF.

This chain joins TRBV5-5 and TRBJ2-3; the TCRdb call, TRBD1, lacks DNA for checking. The CDR3 has 18 amino acids. Per germline, CDR1 SGHKS and CDR2 YYEKEE (reference sequence). This CDR3 is CASSLPGGFNPSTDTQYF.

The chain recombines TRBV27 with TRBJ2-5. Germline V lookup: CDR1 MNHEY, CDR2 SMNVEV (reference sequence). The CDR3 loop spans 13 amino acids. The chain's CDR3 is CASSDWDQETQYF.

J is TRBJ2-7 and V is TRBV20-1; TCRdb picks TRBD1, but there is no DNA to check that call. This CDR3 is built from 13 residues. From germline, CDR1 is DFQATT and CDR2 SNEGSKA (reference sequence). Here the CDR3 reads CSARGAGRYEQYF.

The chain has TRBV7-2 and TRBJ2-3. CDR3 length: 12 residues. Germline CDR1 reads SGHTA; CDR2 reads FQGNSA. The CDR3 sequence: CASSRGTDTQYF.

The chain recombines TRBV12-5 with TRBJ1-5; TCRdb's D gene call, TRBD1, goes unchecked for lack of DNA. This CDR3 is 18 amino acids long. The germline V gene encodes CDR1 LGHNT and CDR2 FRNRAP. The CDR3 sequence is CASGLVRAGASGNQPQHF.

The chain recombines TRBV19 with TRBJ1-1. The V gene's germline CDR1 is LNHDA and CDR2 SQIVND (reference sequence). The CDR3 totals 13 residues. The CDR3 sequence is CASTVAMNTEAFF.

CDR3 protein: CSDTSTGGLRGYTF. The genes are TRBV29-1 and TRBJ1-2; TCRdb lists TRBD1, though no DNA is available to test this call. CDR3 length equals 14 residues. CDR1 is SQVTM and CDR2 is ANQGSEA in the germline V gene.

V usage is TRBV19 and J usage is TRBJ1-4. The CDR3 spans 13 residues. In germline, CDR1 is LNHDA, CDR2 SQIVND (reference sequence). This chain's CDR3 is CASSSAVYEKLFF.

J is TRBJ1-1 and V is TRBV7-3; no DNA is available, so the TRBD1 call from TCRdb remains unchecked. Germline loops: CDR1 SGHTA, CDR2 FQGTGA. This CDR3 contains 15 residues. CDR3 sequence: CASSRQGRGNTEAFF.

The J gene is TRBJ1-4, the V gene TRBV12-3 or TRBV12-4. The CDR3 consists of 13 residues. The CDR3 loop reads CASRVEPGEKLFF.

The rearrangement joins TRBV7-3 to TRBJ2-1; the D call from TCRdb, TRBD2, cannot be confirmed without DNA. From germline, CDR1 is SGHTA and CDR2 FQGTGA. There are 19 residues in the CDR3. The CDR3 sequence is CASSPMGGRALGPHNEQFF.

The chain employs TRBV20-1 and TRBJ2-3; the TRBD1 assignment by TCRdb is unverifiable without DNA. The CDR3 totals 15 residues. Germline values: CDR1 DFQATT, CDR2 SNEGSKA (reference sequence). The CDR3 is CSARYPGQGVYTQYF.

The chain couples TRBV6-2 or TRBV6-3 to TRBJ2-2. Germline values: CDR1 MNHEY, CDR2 SVGEGT. The CDR3 extends over 13 amino acids. The CDR3 reads CASSYTHTGELFF.

The rearrangement links TRBV27 to TRBJ2-1; lacking DNA, the TRBD2 call made by TCRdb goes unchecked. The CDR3 has 18 residues. Germline CDR1 reads MNHEY; CDR2 reads SMNVEV (reference sequence). The CDR3 protein is CASSLYPPGLAVYNEQFF.

V and J are TRBV9 and TRBJ1-2. Germline V lookup: CDR1 SGDLS, CDR2 YYNGEE. This CDR3 is built from 14 residues. The CDR3 reads CASSPEGRLDGYTF. Variable domain in full (rest from reference TRBV9 and TRBJ1-2): DSGVTQTPKHLITATGQRVTLRCSPRSGDLSVYWYQQSLDQGLQFLIQYYNGEERAKGNILERFSAQQFPDLHSELNLSSLELGDSALYFCASSPEGRLDGYTFGSGTRLTVV.

The chain couples TRBV11-1 to TRBJ2-6. The CDR3 runs 18 residues. From germline, CDR1 is SGHAT and CDR2 FQDESV (reference sequence). The CDR3 spells CASVGLGNQRVGSNVLTF.

The V call is TRBV5-1, the J call TRBJ2-5. Germline CDR1 SGHRS, CDR2 YFSETQ. The CDR3 runs to 12 residues. The CDR3 is CASSSLPETQYF.

This rearrangement joins TRBV20-1 to TRBJ1-1; the TCRdb D gene call, TRBD1, has no DNA to confirm it. CDR1 is DFQATT and CDR2 is SNEGSKA in the germline V gene (reference sequence). The CDR3 loop spans 16 amino acids. The chain's CDR3 is CSARRGGAGMNTEAFF.